This T cell receptor (beta chain) was obtained from a study of siplizumab effects on memory and regulatory T cells. Study results and caveats: Memory cells seemed less diverse than naive T cells, which also seemed major contributors to the alloresponse. Treg origin accounted for an average of approximately 70% of mappable alloreactive CD4+ clones with siplizumab and 25% to 30% in controls. Proof of suppressive function in proliferating Tregs from siplizumab cultures was not established.

The assay covered around 9.1 x 10^4 TCR templates per sample. Assay: immunoSEQ multiplex PCR; the TCRdb copy retains only in-frame clones and omits some. This sample has approximately 98,000 clones, with 90% to 95% found just once. The CDR3 is made up of 15 amino acids. Trimming at V came to 5 bases and at J to 8 bases, leaving 9 bases not matched to a gene. In germline, CDR1 is MNHEY, CDR2 SMNVEV (reference sequence). Concerning this clone: The antigen remains undetermined.

Sequences were obtained from non-Treg CD4+ T cells sorted from blood. This TCR was recovered from a human donor in good health. The rearrangement links TRBV27 to TRBJ2-1, with 10 bases fitting TRBD2. This chain's CDR3 is CASSPRPLAGDEQFF. CDR3 in DNA: TGTGCCAGCAGTCCTCGACCTCTAGCGGGAGATGAGCAGTTCTTC.